The T cell receptor beta chain described here comes from a study of control samples from healthy donors and cancer patients. V was clipped by 3 bases and J by 0 bases, with 15 bases between them. CDR1 is KGHSH and CDR2 is LQKENI in the germline V gene. The CDR3 length is 17 residues. Some clones are missing from TCRdb's copy, which holds only in-frame ones; the method was immunoSEQ multiplex PCR. The sample has about 150,000 clones, 93% seen once. Source material: blood. V is TRBV18 and J is TRBJ1-3, with D uncertain. The sequence came from a man aged 18 to 29 in good health. As DNA, the CDR3 is TGTGCCAGCTCACCCCTAACTAGGCGGGACTCTGGAAACACCATATATTTT. Translating gives CASSPLTRRDSGNTIYF.